The source of this T cell receptor (beta chain) is a study of human versus mouse CDR3 diversity and MHC coevolution. Study-level information: Reportedly, immunoSEQ detects one in 200,000 T cells with minimized PCR bias. Study-level findings and limits: iCHAO1 estimated the human TCR beta repertoire at some 1.6 million clonotypes.

Germline lookup yields CDR1 MNHEY and CDR2 SMNVEV (reference sequence). CDR3 length equals 13 residues. V lost 7 bases, J lost 2 bases, and 12 bases lay in between. Method: immunoSEQ multiplex PCR; TCRdb's copy keeps in-frame clones and lacks some. The sample lists 50,000 to 65,000 clones, around 94% occurring once. With regard to this clone: Its antigen is currently unknown.

The specimen was naive CD4+ T cells from blood. The subset was: CD45RO-negative CD62L-positive naive CD4 T cells. The receptor's source is a person aged 55-75 years in good health. The chain links TRBV27 to TRBJ2-7, with D possibly matching TRBD1 (5 bases). The CDR3 sequence: CASTADKTYEQYF. In DNA, the CDR3 is TGTGCCAGCACCGCGGACAAGACCTACGAGCAGTACTTC.